The rows below give T cell receptor beta chains drawn from one sample of a study of memory CD4+ T cells and cytomegalovirus serostatus. Profiled with immunoSEQ multiplex PCR; TCRdb holds only in-frame clones, not every one. In the table there are tens of thousands of clones, about 80% of which are singletons. The material sequenced was memory CD4+ T cells from blood. These receptors were taken from an adult in good health and CMV-seropositive. Each CDR3 is given with its conserved first and last residue. D genes are given only for firm matches. Clone size is shown for a subset of rows, as once, few, many or a class of expanded clone.

CDR3aa | CDR3nt | v_gene | abundance | d_gene | j_gene
CASSLVPQGGSEQYF | TGTGCCAGCAGCTTAGTTCCACAGGGGGGATCCGAGCAGTACTTC | TRBV7-2 | once | TRBD1 | TRBJ2-7
CASSRGSGYQETQYF | TGTGCCAGCAGCCGGGGGTCGGGGTACCAAGAGACCCAGTACTTC | TRBV11-1 | once | NA | TRBJ2-5
CASSLWRTGVGYTF | TGTGCCAGCAGTTTATGGAGGACAGGGGTTGGCTACACCTTC | TRBV28 | NA | TRBD1 | TRBJ1-2
CASSLVVLSGSSQETQYF | TGCGCCAGCAGCTTGGTGGTTCTTAGCGGGAGCTCCCAAGAGACCCAGTACTTC | TRBV5-1 | NA | TRBD2 | TRBJ2-5
CASSPGLQETQYF | TGTGCCAGCAGCCCCGGACTCCAAGAGACCCAGTACTTC | TRBV7-7 | NA | NA | TRBJ2-5
CASSALAGDLYNEQFF | TGTGCCAGCAGCGCATTAGCGGGGGACCTCTACAATGAGCAGTTCTTC | TRBV9 | few | TRBD2 | TRBJ2-1
CASSYSGRGGADTQYF | TGTGCCAGCAGTTACTCTGGCAGGGGGGGAGCAGATACGCAGTATTTT | TRBV6-5 | NA | NA | TRBJ2-3
CASSTRLAEGADTQYF | TGTGCCAGCAGCACCCGACTAGCGGAGGGGGCAGATACGCAGTATTTT | TRBV7-2 | NA | TRBD2 | TRBJ2-3
CASSPPRAGEETQYF | TGCGCCAGCAGCCCCCCACGAGCGGGGGAAGAGACCCAGTACTTC | TRBV5-1 | few | TRBD2 | TRBJ2-5
CASSPLAREGGYTF | TGTGCCAGCAGTCCCTTAGCTAGGGAGGGAGGCTACACCTTC | TRBV9 | NA | NA | TRBJ1-2
CASSIGAGSQPQHF | TGTGCCAGTAGTATAGGGGCAGGTAGTCAGCCCCAGCATTTT | TRBV19 | NA | NA | TRBJ1-5
CASSLGGTENSPLHF | TGTGCCAGCAGCTTAGGGGGGACAGAAAATTCACCCCTCCACTTT | TRBV7-9 | NA | TRBD1 | TRBJ1-6
CARQDRASGELFF | TGCGCCAGACAGGACAGAGCGTCCGGGGAGCTGTTTTTT | TRBV10-2 | NA | NA | TRBJ2-2
CASRGQSNSPLHF | TGTGCCAGCAGGGGACAGAGCAATTCACCCCTCCACTTT | TRBV6-4 | NA | TRBD1 | TRBJ1-6
CASSDLRGRGLNSPLHF | TGTGCCAGCAGTGACTTACGGGGAAGGGGTCTGAATTCACCCCTCCACTTT | TRBV6-1 | few | NA | TRBJ1-6
CASSQDGAQGLGYTF | TGCGCCAGCAGCCAAGATGGCGCGCAGGGGCTTGGCTACACCTTC | TRBV4-1 | NA | NA | TRBJ1-2
CASSLGAGNYEQYF | TGCGCCAGCAGCTTGGGGGCAGGGAACTACGAGCAGTACTTC | TRBV5-1 | NA | NA | TRBJ2-7
CASSGGVSYEQYF | TGTGCCAGCAGTGGGGGAGTCTCCTACGAGCAGTACTTC | TRBV6-1 | NA | NA | TRBJ2-7
CASSEVGPAFF | TGTGCCAGCAGTGAGGTAGGCCCAGCTTTCTTT | TRBV6-4 | NA | NA | TRBJ1-1
CSVSPGTGRETQYF | TGCAGCGTTAGTCCCGGGACAGGGAGAGAGACCCAGTACTTC | TRBV29-1 | NA | TRBD1 | TRBJ2-5
CASSLTSGSNTGELFF | TGCGCCAGCAGCTTGACTAGCGGGTCGAACACCGGGGAGCTGTTTTTT | TRBV5-1 | NA | TRBD2 | TRBJ2-2
CASSADSGVADTQYF | TGTGCCAGCAGTGCTGATAGCGGGGTGGCAGATACGCAGTATTTT | TRBV2 | NA | TRBD2 | TRBJ2-3
CASSLGWGQPGEKKQYF | TGTGCCAGCAGTTTAGGTTGGGGACAGCCTGGCGAAAAAAAGCAGTACTTC | TRBV28 | NA | TRBD1 | TRBJ2-7
CSALTGEAFF | TGCAGCGCCCTTACGGGTGAAGCTTTCTTT | TRBV29-1 | few | NA | TRBJ1-1
CASSLGFRGSETQYF | TGTGCCAGCAGCTTAGGATTTAGGGGCTCGGAGACCCAGTACTTC | TRBV11-2 | NA | NA | TRBJ2-5
CASLRDTVNEKLFF | TGTGCCAGCCTCCGGGACACGGTTAATGAAAAACTGTTTTTT | TRBV6-1 | NA | NA | TRBJ1-4
CASSLFSGTGELFF | TGTGCCAGCAGCTTGTTCTCCGGGACCGGGGAGCTGTTTTTT | TRBV5-4 | few | NA | TRBJ2-2
CASSTPGQGANKYF | TGTGCCAGCAGCACCCCGGGACAGGGGGCGAATAAGTACTTC | TRBV5-6 | few | TRBD1 | TRBJ2-4
CASSAVYEQYF | TGTGCCAGCAGTGCAGTGTACGAGCAGTACTTC | TRBV2 | once | NA | TRBJ2-7
CASSDRLAAAKDIQYF | TGTGCCAGCAGTGATCGACTAGCGGCCGCCAAGGACATTCAGTACTTC | TRBV28 | NA | TRBD2 | TRBJ2-4
CASSSQPSYNEQFF | TGTGCCAGCAGCTCTCAGCCGTCCTACAATGAGCAGTTCTTC | TRBV11-2 | NA | NA | TRBJ2-1
CASTPPAGWPDYEQYF | TGCGCCAGCACCCCCCCTGCAGGGTGGCCCGACTACGAGCAGTACTTC | TRBV10-1 | NA | NA | TRBJ2-7
CASSEEGPEQFF | TGTGCCAGCAGTGAAGAGGGGCCTGAGCAGTTCTTC | TRBV6-1 | NA | NA | TRBJ2-1
CASEGIDYGYTF | TGTGCCAGCGAGGGAATAGACTATGGCTACACCTTC | TRBV28 | NA | NA | TRBJ1-2
CASSLVPVPGLPHYGYTF | TGTGCTAGCAGCTTAGTCCCCGTCCCAGGGTTACCCCACTATGGCTACACCTTC | TRBV7-7 | NA | NA | TRBJ1-2
CASSIDRGGDLAKNIQYF | TGTGCCAGTAGTATAGATCGAGGCGGGGATCTAGCCAAAAACATTCAGTACTTC | TRBV19 | NA | NA | TRBJ2-4
CSVFAGMNTEAFF | TGCAGCGTCTTTGCCGGCATGAACACTGAAGCTTTCTTT | TRBV29-1 | few | NA | TRBJ1-1
CASSISADRQETQYF | TGTGCCAGTAGTATTTCCGCCGACAGACAAGAGACCCAGTACTTC | TRBV19 | NA | NA | TRBJ2-5
CSVVAGHTEAFF | TGCAGCGTTGTGGCAGGGCACACTGAAGCTTTCTTT | TRBV29-1 | few | NA | TRBJ1-1
CASSRDRDRNYGYTF | TGCGCCAGCAGCCGAGACCGGGACAGAAACTATGGCTACACCTTC | TRBV4-3 | NA | TRBD1 | TRBJ1-2
CASSLSVAGANYGYTF | TGTGCCAGCAGCTTGAGCGTGGCGGGAGCTAACTATGGCTACACCTTC | TRBV5-5 | few | NA | TRBJ1-2
CASSLAGPYTEAFF | TGTGCCAGCAGCTTGGCGGGGCCGTACACTGAAGCTTTCTTT | TRBV5-4 | few | NA | TRBJ1-1